Described below is a single T cell receptor beta chain sequence and its context. Antigen unknown. The data stem from a study of radiation and T cells in renal cell carcinoma. Study-level findings and limits: From baseline, blood top tumor clonotypes peaked at 2 weeks post-radiation. Without pretreatment biopsies, baseline tumor clonotype presence was undetermined.

J was trimmed by 10 bases and V by 10 bases; bases with no gene match: 14. Germline CDR1 reads ENHRY; CDR2 reads SYGVKD. The CDR3 sequence is 15 residues long. The time point denotes: blood 4 weeks post-SBRT, at nephrectomy. Indicated treatment: 15 Gy SBRT to primary tumor, nephrectomy 4 weeks later. After SBRT, blood was collected at 2 and 4 weeks, plus baseline. Profiling relied on immunoSEQ multiplex PCR, and the TCRdb table lists in-frame clones only, not all of them. The repertoire holds more than 120,000 clones, about 86% seen once, with about a sixth in the top ten. This sequence originates from a woman in her fifties or sixties with renal cell carcinoma. The sequences come from blood, collected from a patient whose treatment included radiotherapy and nephrectomy. This sequence joins TRBV10-3 and TRBJ1-6; 9 bases fit TRBD1. The DNA for the CDR3 is TGTGCCAGCGTCCCGGGACAGGGAACTGTCTCACCCCTCCACTTT. It is translated as CASVPGQGTVSPLHF.